This TCR beta chain was identified during a study of OX40 agonist ivuxolimab in advanced cancers. V lost 8 bases to trimming and J lost 3 bases, with 19 bases between them. From germline, CDR1 is MDHEN and CDR2 SYDVKM. The CDR3 runs 16 residues. In its sample, this clone was seen a few times. Repertoires were generated with immunoSEQ multiplex PCR, while TCRdb's copy carries only in-frame clones and drops some. The table lists some 45,000 clones, 75% to 85% of them singletons, with roughly 2.2% in the top ten. The sample consisted of CD4+ or CD8+ T cells sorted from blood, taken in a trial of the OX40 agonist ivuxolimab. The source is an adult with an advanced solid tumor such as melanoma, head and neck, liver or kidney cancer. The J gene is TRBJ2-2, the V gene TRBV28, with D possibly matching TRBD2 (6 bases). Written as DNA, the CDR3 is TGTGCCAGCTGTAGTACGGGAGTTTGGTACACCGGGGAGCTGTTTTTT. The encoded protein is CASCSTGVWYTGELFF.